This passage covers 27 T cell receptor beta chains from one sample sequenced in a study of radiotherapy plus CTLA-4 blockade in lung cancer. Produced via immunoSEQ multiplex PCR; TCRdb's table is partial and in-frame only. Here the sample spans 130,000 or so clones, over 80% being singletons. Sequenced here: peripheral blood, sampled from a patient treated with radiotherapy plus ipilimumab. The receptors come from a human donor with non-small cell lung cancer that progressed on radiotherapy plus ipilimumab.

The rearrangement uses TRBV7-8 and TRBJ2-1; D assignment may be TRBD1 or TRBD2 (5 bases each). This CDR3 has 13 residues. Germline CDR1 is SGHVS and CDR2 is FQNEAQ. V lost 6 bases to trimming and J lost 10 bases, with 16 bases between them. The CDR3 sequence is CASRRGRAEEQFF. CDR3 in DNA: TGTGCCAGCAGAAGGGGACGGGCCGAAGAGCAGTTCTTC.

V and J are TRBV7-6 and TRBJ2-1; D is undetermined. V lost 5 bases and J 4 bases, leaving 6 bases between the germline ends. This CDR3 region has 12 residues. The germline V gene has CDR1 SGHVS and CDR2 FNYEAQ. The CDR3 DNA reads as TGTGCCAGCAGCCACACTTACAATGAGCAGTTCTTC. Protein sequence: CASSHTYNEQFF.

The chain carries TRBV10-3 and TRBJ1-1; a possible D gene is TRBD1 (6 bases). Trimming left V 4 bases short and J 6 bases short, with 12 bases between. Germline V CDR1 and CDR2: ENHRY, SYGVKD. CDR3 size: 13 residues. CDR3: CAISVQEGAEAFF. The CDR3 bases are TGTGCCATCAGTGTACAGGAGGGGGCTGAAGCTTTCTTT.

V usage is TRBV5-3 and J usage is TRBJ2-5, with D possibly matching TRBD2 (5 bases). The J call could be wrong; TRBJ2-7 is a better fit for the DNA end. TRBV5-3 is an open reading frame, and its role is uncertain. This CDR3 comprises 15 residues. The CDR3 bases are TGTGCCAGGTGGGGAGTTAGTCGGAGCTCCTACGAGCAGTACTTC. Its translation is CARWGVSRSSYEQYF.

This clone was seen just once. The chain is built from TRBV6-5 and TRBJ2-7; D call uncertain. Per the germline V gene, CDR1 is MNHEY and CDR2 is SVGAGI. CDR3 length: 11 residues. V dropped 5 bases and J dropped 3 bases, with 5 bases sitting between them. The CDR3, as DNA: TGTGCCAGCAGTGGGGTCTACGAGCAGTACTTC. Protein sequence: CASSGVYEQYF.

The V call is TRBV9, the J call TRBJ2-2; 8 bases line up with TRBD2. V dropped 3 bases and J dropped 4; count of bases not matched to a gene: 5. Per the germline V gene, CDR1 is SGDLS and CDR2 is YYNGEE. This CDR3 has 15 amino acids. CDR3 sequence reads: CASSGAAGGTGELFF. The CDR3, as DNA: TGTGCCAGCAGCGGAGCCGCGGGGGGCACCGGGGAGCTGTTTTTT. The full variable domain, rest sourced from reference TRBV9 and TRBJ2-2, is DSGVTQTPKHLITATGQRVTLRCSPRSGDLSVYWYQQSLDQGLQFLIQYYNGEERAKGNILERFSAQQFPDLHSELNLSSLELGDSALYFCASSGAAGGTGELFFGEGSRLTVL.

The chain has TRBV5-1 and TRBJ2-7; possibly TRBD1 for D (5 bases). CDR3 length: 14 amino acids. Germline assignment: CDR1 SGHRS and CDR2 YFSETQ. Trimming removed 5 bases at V and 0 bases at J, with 12 bases between. CDR3 bases: TGCGCCAGCAGAGGAACAGGTGACTCCTACGAGCAGTACTTC. Its translation is CASRGTGDSYEQYF.

The chain links TRBV5-8 to TRBJ1-5, with D tentatively TRBD1 (5 bases). There are 15 residues in the CDR3. Trimming shortened V by 0 bases and J by 0 bases, and 7 bases separated the two germline ends. Germline CDR1 is SGHTS and CDR2 is YDEGEE. Here the CDR3 reads CASSLARVSNQPQHF. CDR3 nucleotides: TGTGCCAGCAGCTTGGCCAGGGTTAGCAATCAGCCCCAGCATTTT. Full variable domain (outside the CDR3, taken from reference TRBV5-8 and TRBJ1-5): EAGVTQSPTHLIKTRGQQATLRCSPISGHTSVYWYQQALGLGLQFLLWYDEGEERNRGNFPPRFSGRQFPNYSSELNVNALELEDSALYLCASSLARVSNQPQHFGDGTRLSIL.

The J gene is TRBJ2-7, the V gene TRBV5-1, with TRBD1 matching 9 bases. The CDR3 extends over 13 amino acids. The germline gives CDR1 SGHRS, CDR2 YFSETQ. J was trimmed by 6 bases and V by 7 bases; bases with no gene match: 8. This CDR3 is CASPRDRASEQYF. CDR3 coding DNA: TGCGCCAGCCCTCGGGACAGGGCTAGCGAGCAGTACTTC.

The chain is built from TRBV5-1 and TRBJ2-5; D assignment may be TRBD1 or TRBD2 (5 bases each). Deletions cut 4 bases from V and 4 bases from J, with 14 bases between. This CDR3 contains 14 residues. CDR1 SGHRS and CDR2 YFSETQ come from the germline V gene. The CDR3 region has the DNA TGCGCCAGCAGCCTCTCCGGGACCCTAGAGACCCAGTACTTC. Translation: CASSLSGTLETQYF.

The chain links TRBV5-4 to TRBJ2-7, with D perhaps TRBD1 or TRBD2 (6 bases each). The CDR3 totals 13 residues. Deletions cut 4 bases from V and 0 bases from J, with 8 bases between. Germline CDR1 reads SGHNT; CDR2 reads YYREEE (reference sequence). The CDR3 nucleotides are TGTGCCAGCAGCGCGGGACACTCCTACGAGCAGTACTTC. The encoded protein is CASSAGHSYEQYF.

The chain recombines TRBV9 with TRBJ2-1; TRBD1 matches at 11 bases. Trimming cost V 0 bases and J 12 bases; bases outside gene matches: 8. CDR3 length equals 15 residues. Germline CDR1 reads SGDLS; CDR2 reads YYNGEE. The CDR3 DNA reads as TGTGCCAGCAGCGTAGGGGACAGGGGGGCTGGAAGGCAGTTCTTC. The encoded protein is CASSVGDRGAGRQFF.

The rearrangement uses TRBV18 and TRBJ2-2; D is unresolved. Germline CDR1 KGHSH, CDR2 LQKENI. This CDR3 has 15 amino acids. Trimming stripped 6 bases from V and 6 bases from J, with 17 bases between. CDR3 DNA: TGTGCCAGCTCCCCCGATCTGGAGCGATCCGGGGAGCTGTTTTTT. This gives the protein CASSPDLERSGELFF.

For this clone: Within the sample, other DNA sequences also encode this same CDR3. This chain connects TRBV5-1 to TRBJ1-1; 10 nucleotides align to TRBD1. CDR3 length equals 14 residues. Germline V lookup: CDR1 SGHRS, CDR2 YFSETQ. Trimming took 4 bases from V and 1 from J; bases not matched to a gene: 1. The CDR3: CASSGQGGNTEAFF. Written as DNA, the CDR3 is TGCGCCAGCAGCGGACAGGGGGGGAACACTGAAGCTTTCTTT.

The genes are TRBV6-6 and TRBJ2-7, with D perhaps TRBD1 (6 bases). V was clipped by 6 bases and J by 2 bases, with 11 bases between them. This CDR3 contains 13 residues. Germline CDR1 is MNHNY and CDR2 is SVGAGI (reference sequence). CDR3: CASRPGQAYEQYF. The CDR3 region has the DNA TGTGCCAGCAGACCGGGACAAGCCTACGAGCAGTACTTC.

CDR3: CASMRGANTGELFF. CDR3 DNA sequence: TGTGCCAGCATGCGGGGGGCTAACACCGGGGAGCTGTTTTTT. The chain has TRBV9 and TRBJ2-2; TRBD2 aligns across 8 bases. Germline-derived CDR1 and CDR2 are SGDLS and YYNGEE. The junction had 3 bases not matched to a gene; V was cut back by 6 bases and J by 2 bases. The CDR3 has 14 residues.

The V and J genes are TRBV18 and TRBJ1-3; tentatively, D is TRBD1 (5 bases). Germline-derived CDR1 and CDR2 are KGHSH and LQKENI. V was shortened by 3 bases and J by 2 bases, with 14 bases between the two germline ends. This CDR3 is built from 16 residues. The CDR3 nucleotides are TGTGCCAGCTCACCCCGATCGGGGGGAACTGGAAACACCATATATTTT. This codes for CASSPRSGGTGNTIYF.

The rearrangement uses TRBV19 and TRBJ2-7; tentative D call: TRBD1 (6 bases). The CDR3 runs 15 residues. Germline V CDR1 and CDR2: LNHDA, SQIVND (reference sequence). Trimming pared 4 bases from V and 0 bases from J, leaving 13 bases between. CDR3 DNA sequence: TGTGCCAGTAGTACCCGACAGGCGGGCTCCTACGAGCAGTACTTC. Translating it yields CASSTRQAGSYEQYF.

CDR3 in amino acids: CASSLIGADYNEQFF. The CDR3 DNA reads as TGCGCCAGCAGCTTGATCGGGGCAGACTACAATGAGCAGTTCTTC. The chain is built from TRBV5-1 and TRBJ2-1; possibly TRBD1 or TRBD2 for D (5 bases each). This CDR3 spans 15 amino acids. From germline, CDR1 is SGHRS and CDR2 YFSETQ. Trimming stripped 1 base from V and 3 bases from J, with 11 bases between.

This clone has just one count. The sample carries other DNA sequences with the same CDR3. The V and J genes are TRBV2 and TRBJ1-1, with D possibly TRBD1 on 5 matching bases. CDR3 size: 13 residues. Germline CDR1 and CDR2: SNHLY and FYNNEI. The V and J ends lost 5 bases and 1 base respectively, with 8 bases between them. CDR3 DNA sequence: TGTGCCAGCAGTCGCCAGGGGAACACTGAAGCTTTCTTT. Encoded protein: CASSRQGNTEAFF.

The V and J genes are TRBV28 and TRBJ2-7; D is unclear. Per the germline V gene, CDR1 is MDHEN and CDR2 is SYDVKM. The CDR3 is 12 residues long. Trimming removed 6 bases at V and 2 bases at J, with 8 bases between. CDR3 sequence (DNA): TGTGCCAGCAGCTCCCACACCTACGAGCAGTACTTC. This encodes CASSSHTYEQYF.

V is TRBV6-1 and J is TRBJ1-2; TRBD1 matches at 8 bases. The germline V gene encodes CDR1 MNHNS and CDR2 SASEGT. V lost 7 bases and J lost 8; bases outside the gene matches: 12. The CDR3 length is 14 residues. The CDR3 protein is CASKGDRSSMGYTF. DNA of the CDR3: TGTGCCAGCAAAGGGGACAGGTCCTCTATGGGCTACACCTTC.

The chain couples TRBV27 to TRBJ2-1; 11 bases line up with TRBD2. This CDR3 spans 16 amino acids. Germline trimming cut 5 bases from V and 4 bases from J; bases unmatched to any gene: 7. Per germline, CDR1 MNHEY and CDR2 SMNVEV (reference sequence). The CDR3 protein is CASSHSGTSGYNEQFF. The CDR3, as DNA: TGTGCCAGCAGTCATTCCGGGACTAGCGGATACAATGAGCAGTTCTTC.

The chain links TRBV28 to TRBJ1-1; no clear D. Germline V gene lookup returns CDR1 MDHEN and CDR2 SYDVKM. The CDR3 spans 13 residues. The V gene lost 1 base and the J gene lost 6 bases, with 9 bases spanning the gap. CDR3: CASSLLGFPEAFF. In DNA, the CDR3 is TGTGCCAGCAGTTTATTAGGTTTCCCTGAAGCTTTCTTT.

The rearrangement uses TRBV6-1 and TRBJ2-2; D is unresolved. From germline, CDR1 is MNHNS and CDR2 SASEGT. The V end lost 1 base, the J end lost 0 bases, and 9 bases lay between the germline ends. The CDR3 contains 16 residues. The CDR3 sequence is CASSEVFPPNTGELFF. The CDR3 coding sequence is TGTGCCAGCAGTGAAGTGTTCCCGCCGAACACCGGGGAGCTGTTTTTT.

CDR3 nucleotide sequence: TGCGCCAGCAGCTTGACTAGCGGGGCCAGCTCCTACGAGCAGTACTTC. Protein: CASSLTSGASSYEQYF. The chain links TRBV5-1 to TRBJ2-7; TRBD2 matches at 10 bases. V shed 1 base and J 0 bases; nucleotides not matched to a gene: 4. The CDR3 runs to 16 residues. Germline V gene data show CDR1 as SGHRS and CDR2 as YFSETQ.

The CDR3 DNA follows: TGTGCCAGCAGTTACAGTCCGGCCAGGGGCACAGATACGCAGTATTTT. Translated: CASSYSPARGTDTQYF. This chain joins TRBV6-5 and TRBJ2-3; possible D gene TRBD1, 5 bases. This CDR3 spans 16 amino acids. CDR1 is MNHEY, CDR2 SVGAGI, per germline. The V and J ends lost 2 bases and 1 base respectively, with 13 bases between them.